A selection of T cell receptor beta chains follows, all from one sample in a study of CD8 T cells in ankylosing spondylitis. TCRdb re-called the 5' RACE reads through MiXCR, storing one row per CDR3 protein. Here the sample spans some 52,000 distinct CDR3 sequences, approximately 8% being singletons. The sequenced material came from blood, either unsorted or a sorted T cell fraction (not recorded which). These receptors were collected from a female donor with ankylosing spondylitis or in good health (not recorded which). The CDR3 runs from the conserved cysteine through the conserved F or W. A D gene is named only where the DNA matches it firmly. Clone sizes are given selectively: once, few, many, or a class where the clone is expanded.

v_call,clone_size,j_call,d_call,cdr3_aa,cdr3_nt
TRBV30,many,TRBJ2-1,.,CAWSVIANEQFF,TGTGCCTGGAGTGTAATAGCAAATGAGCAGTTCTTC
TRBV10-3,many,TRBJ2-7,.,CAISESPGQAYEQYF,TGTGCCATCAGTGAGTCCCCTGGGCAGGCCTACGAGCAGTACTTC
TRBV28,many,TRBJ1-1,.,CASRVQGNTEAFF,TGTGCCAGCAGGGTACAGGGGAACACTGAAGCTTTCTTT
TRBV3-1,few,TRBJ1-1,.,CASCQGGGAGGNTEAFF,TGTGCCTCCTGCCAAGGCGGGGGGGCCGGAGGGAACACTGAAGCTTTCTTT
TRBV5-1,many,TRBJ2-5,.,CASSNQETQYF,TGCGCCAGCAGCAACCAAGAGACCCAGTACTTC
TRBV11-2,many,TRBJ1-1,.,CASSPRTGNTEAFF,TGTGCCAGCAGCCCCCGGACGGGGAACACTGAAGCTTTCTTT
TRBV9,many,TRBJ1-4,TRBD1,CASSADRGNEKLFF,TGTGCCAGCAGCGCGGACAGGGGTAATGAAAAACTGTTTTTT
TRBV5-1,many,TRBJ1-1,.,CASSSRERNGTEAFF,TGCGCCAGCAGCTCCAGGGAAAGGAACGGGACTGAAGCTTTCTTT
TRBV15,many,TRBJ1-4,.,CATSRDRGGGEKLFF,TGTGCCACCAGCAGAGACAGGGGTGGGGGCGAAAAACTGTTTTTT
TRBV6-1,many,TRBJ1-2,.,CASSESRGYGYTF,TGTGCCAGCAGTGAGTCGCGGGGCTATGGCTACACCTTC
TRBV19,many,TRBJ1-1,.,CASSPQGGTEAFF,TGTGCCAGTAGTCCACAGGGTGGAACTGAAGCTTTCTTT
TRBV29-1,.,TRBJ2-1,TRBD1,CSVQTGGGEQFF,TGCAGCGTGCAGACAGGGGGCGGTGAGCAGTTCTTC
TRBV30,many,TRBJ1-1,.,CARDVVGEAFF,TGTGCCCGAGATGTAGTCGGTGAAGCTTTCTTT
TRBV6-1,many,TRBJ1-1,.,CASIRRVAPNTEAFF,TGTGCCAGCATCCGAAGAGTGGCCCCGAACACTGAAGCTTTCTTT
TRBV28,few,TRBJ1-2,.,CASSPLTYGYTF,TGTGCCAGCAGTCCCCTGACCTATGGCTACACCTTC
TRBV5-1,many,TRBJ2-7,.,CASSLAGGAYEQYF,TGCGCCAGCAGCTTGGCCGGGGGTGCCTACGAGCAGTACTTC
TRBV20-1,many,TRBJ2-7,TRBD1,CSAWDRKAYEQYF,TGCAGTGCGTGGGACAGAAAAGCCTACGAGCAGTACTTC
TRBV12-3/TRBV12-4,many,TRBJ1-5,.,CASSLLQGQPQHF,TGTGCCAGCAGTTTATTACAGGGTCAGCCCCAGCATTTT
TRBV5-1,many,TRBJ2-5,TRBD1,CASSFNSGTAWETQYF,TGCGCCAGCAGCTTCAACTCCGGGACAGCCTGGGAGACCCAGTACTTC
TRBV5-1,many,TRBJ1-5,.,CASSFFSGVQPQHF,TGCGCCAGCAGTTTTTTCTCAGGGGTACAGCCCCAGCATTTT
TRBV5-1,many,TRBJ2-5,.,CASSQPHLMETQYF,TGCGCCAGCAGCCAGCCTCACTTGATGGAGACCCAGTACTTC
TRBV19,few,TRBJ2-3,TRBD2,CASSSPGGGSTDTQYF,TGTGCCAGTAGCTCCCCTGGGGGGGGGAGCACAGATACGCAGTATTTT
TRBV5-1,many,TRBJ2-3,.,CASSLDGFNTDTQYF,TGCGCCAGCAGCTTGGATGGGTTTAACACAGATACGCAGTATTTT
TRBV5-1,many,TRBJ1-6,TRBD1,CASSSRTGFNSPLHF,TGCGCCAGCAGCAGCCGGACAGGGTTTAATTCACCCCTCCACTTT
TRBV6-5,many,TRBJ1-2,TRBD1,CASSSGTATQGYTF,TGTGCCAGCAGTTCTGGGACAGCGACTCAGGGCTACACCTTC
TRBV20-1,many,TRBJ2-5,.,CSARDPGETQYF,TGCAGTGCTAGGGACCCTGGGGAGACCCAGTACTTC
TRBV12-3/TRBV12-4,many,TRBJ1-4,TRBD1,CASSLTGWKGEKLFF,TGTGCCAGCAGTTTGACAGGGTGGAAGGGGGAAAAACTGTTTTTT
TRBV3-1,many,TRBJ1-5,.,CASSPTSLGLRGQPQHF,TGTGCCAGCAGCCCTACATCTCTAGGACTGCGTGGTCAGCCCCAGCATTTT
TRBV20-1,many,TRBJ1-3,.,CSAADASYSGNTIYF,TGCAGTGCTGCGGACGCGTCCTACTCTGGAAACACCATATATTTT
TRBV12-3/TRBV12-4,many,TRBJ1-2,.,CASSSSSGRGGYTF,TGTGCCAGCAGCTCCTCCTCTGGAAGGGGTGGCTACACCTTC
TRBV11-3,few,TRBJ2-1,TRBD1,CASRKQGATYNEQFF,TGTGCCAGCAGAAAACAGGGGGCCACCTACAATGAGCAGTTCTTC
TRBV5-1,many,TRBJ1-1,.,CASSLGGNTEAFF,TGCGCCAGCAGCTTGGGGGGCAACACTGAAGCTTTCTTT
TRBV5-1,many,TRBJ1-3,.,CASREGVSGNTIYF,TGCGCCAGCAGGGAAGGGGTGTCTGGAAACACCATATATTTT
TRBV10-1,many,TRBJ2-2,.,CASSDQYTGELFF,TGCGCCAGCAGTGACCAGTACACCGGGGAGCTGTTTTTT
TRBV12-3/TRBV12-4,many,TRBJ1-1,TRBD1,CASSRPGTGAEVNTEAFF,TGTGCCAGCAGTCGCCCCGGGACAGGGGCCGAAGTGAACACTGAAGCTTTCTTT
TRBV12-3/TRBV12-4,many,TRBJ2-1,.,CASRPLQGLSSYNEQFF,TGTGCCAGCAGGCCCTTACAGGGCTTATCGTCCTACAATGAGCAGTTCTTC
TRBV28,few,TRBJ1-1,.,CASLLERRGTEAFF,TGTGCCAGCCTTCTCGAGAGGAGGGGCACTGAAGCTTTCTTT
TRBV28,.,TRBJ2-5,.,CASSSQGSRTQYF,TGTGCCAGCAGTTCACAGGGTTCGCGGACCCAGTACTTC
TRBV28,many,TRBJ2-1,.,CASTPVGSYNEQFF,TGTGCCAGCACCCCGGTAGGCTCCTACAATGAGCAGTTCTTC
TRBV12-3/TRBV12-4,many,TRBJ1-1,.,CASTPRPDTEAFF,TGTGCCAGCACCCCTCGGCCGGACACTGAAGCTTTCTTT
TRBV12-3/TRBV12-4,few,TRBJ2-6,.,CASSLIGAGANVLTF,TGTGCCAGCAGTTTAATCGGGGCTGGGGCCAACGTCCTGACTTTC
TRBV2,many,TRBJ2-5,.,CASRVGQSQETQYF,TGTGCCAGCAGGGTTGGACAGAGCCAAGAGACCCAGTACTTC